The 28 T cell receptor beta chains below all came from one sample that was sequenced in a study of blood T cell repertoires in COVID-19. The data were produced by immunoSEQ multiplex PCR, yet TCRdb's version contains in-frame clones alone and is incomplete. The data contain roughly 290,000 clones, 85% to 90% of them seen just once; the ten biggest clones take up roughly 1.5%. The sequenced sample consisted of PBMCs or T cells enriched from blood (not recorded which). Source of these receptors: a woman aged 18-30 years with acute COVID-19.

The CDR3 reads CASSAQSGGANTEAFF. The CDR3 DNA follows: TGTGCCAGCAGCGCGCAATCGGGCGGGGCTAACACTGAAGCTTTCTTT. The V gene is TRBV4-2, the J gene TRBJ1-1; TRBD1 might be the D (5 bases). CDR3 length equals 16 residues. Germline V gives CDR1 LGHNA, CDR2 YNFKEQ. V was shortened by 5 bases and J by 2 bases, with 18 bases between the two germline ends.

The chain carries TRBV14 and TRBJ2-1, with TRBD2 matching 8 bases. This CDR3 is 15 amino acids long. V was pared by 2 bases and J by 4 bases, with 4 bases of the junction left unmatched. Germline V gives CDR1 SGHDN, CDR2 FVKESK. CDR3 nucleotide sequence: TGTGCCAGCAGCCAACTGCGGGAGGATTACAATGAGCAGTTCTTC. It codes for CASSQLREDYNEQFF. The variable domain in full, with the rest retrieved from reference TRBV14 and TRBJ2-1, is EAGVTQFPSHSVIEKGQTVTLRCDPISGHDNLYWYRRVMGKEIKFLLHFVKESKQDESGMPNNRFLAERTGGTYSTLKVQPAELEDSGVYFCASSQLREDYNEQFFGPGTRLTVL.

The gene calls are TRBV2 and TRBJ2-3, with TRBD1 matching over 8 bases. The CDR3 is 14 residues long. In germline, CDR1 is SNHLY, CDR2 FYNNEI. Trimming cost V 5 bases and J 3 bases; bases outside gene matches: 4. CDR3 sequence reads: CASSYDRGTDTQYF. The CDR3 nucleotides read TGTGCCAGCAGTTACGACAGGGGAACAGATACGCAGTATTTT. The whole variable domain, filled in from reference TRBV2 and TRBJ2-3, reads EPEVTQTPSHQVTQMGQEVILRCVPISNHLYFYWYRQILGQKVEFLVSFYNNEISEKSEIFDDQFSVERPDGSNFTLKIRSTKLEDSAMYFCASSYDRGTDTQYFGPGTRLTVL.

The chain recombines TRBV5-1 with TRBJ2-1; 10 bases line up with TRBD1. CDR3 length: 14 amino acids. Trimming at V came to 3 bases and at J to 8 bases, leaving 5 bases not matched to a gene. In germline, CDR1 is SGHRS, CDR2 YFSETQ. The CDR3 region is CASSSETGGDEQFF. CDR3 bases: TGCGCCAGCAGCTCGGAGACAGGGGGCGATGAGCAGTTCTTC.

The gene calls are TRBV10-1 and TRBJ2-4, with 8 bases fitting TRBD1. Per the germline V gene, CDR1 is WNHNN and CDR2 is SYGVQD (reference sequence). The CDR3 spans 13 residues. Germline trimming cut 5 bases from V and 6 bases from J; bases unmatched to any gene: 3. CDR3 in amino acids: CASSPGTGNIQYF. The CDR3 coding sequence is TGCGCCAGCAGTCCCGGGACAGGAAACATTCAGTACTTC.

The table lists this clone with a count of one. The chain joins TRBV11-2 to TRBJ2-1, with TRBD2 as a possible D gene (6 bases). Germline V gene lookup returns CDR1 SGHAT and CDR2 FQNNGV. This CDR3 spans 11 amino acids. Deletions cut 5 bases from V and 11 bases from J, with 10 bases between. CDR3 sequence (DNA): TGTGCCAGCAGCCTCGGGACTCAGCAGTTCTTC. This translates into CASSLGTQQFF.

V is TRBV28 and J is TRBJ1-1; perhaps TRBD1 as D (5 bases). Germline CDR1 is MDHEN and CDR2 is SYDVKM. The V end was cut by 3 bases, the J end by 11 bases, with 16 bases between. This CDR3 has 13 residues. CDR3 coding DNA: TGTGCCAGCAGTTTGTCTGCAGGGTGGCAGGCTTTCTTT. This encodes CASSLSAGWQAFF.

The V and J genes are TRBV11-2 and TRBJ2-1; TRBD2 agrees at 11 bases. V lost 4 bases to trimming and J lost 5 bases; unmatched junction nucleotides: 16. The CDR3 is made up of 19 amino acids. Per the germline V gene, CDR1 is SGHAT and CDR2 is FQNNGV. The CDR3 region has the DNA TGTGCCAGCAGCTCTTGGGCGGTACTAGCGGGAGTAGTGGACAATGAGCAGTTCTTC. It is translated as CASSSWAVLAGVVDNEQFF.

V usage is TRBV10-1 and J usage is TRBJ2-7; a weak D match, TRBD1 (7 bases). V was pared by 6 bases and J by 3 bases, with 18 bases between. There are 15 residues in the CDR3. Germline CDR1 and CDR2: WNHNN and SYGVQD (reference sequence). Here the CDR3 reads CASSAGQTGRYEQYF. CDR3 sequence (DNA): TGCGCCAGCAGCGCGGGACAGACAGGACGCTACGAGCAGTACTTC.

The rearrangement uses TRBV5-1 and TRBJ1-1; TRBD1 matches at 11 bases. Germline trimming cut 4 bases from V and 5 bases from J; bases unmatched to any gene: 10. Looked up from germline, CDR1 is SGHRS and CDR2 is YFSETQ. The CDR3 consists of 16 residues. This CDR3 is CASSQGTGGRYTEAFF. For the CDR3, the DNA is TGCGCCAGCAGCCAAGGGACAGGGGGTAGGTATACTGAAGCTTTCTTT. Full variable domain (outside the CDR3, taken from reference TRBV5-1 and TRBJ1-1): KAGVTQTPRYLIKTRGQQVTLSCSPISGHRSVSWYQQTPGQGLQFLFEYFSETQRNKGNFPGRFSGRQFSNSRSEMNVSTLELGDSALYLCASSQGTGGRYTEAFFGQGTRLTVV.

V gene TRBV14 combines with J gene TRBJ2-1, with a possible D match to TRBD2 (5 bases). Trimming removed 1 base at V and 10 bases at J, with 11 bases between. The length of the CDR3 is 13 residues. The germline V gene encodes CDR1 SGHDN and CDR2 FVKESK. CDR3 sequence: CASSQVNAGEQFF. CDR3 bases: TGTGCCAGCAGCCAAGTCAATGCGGGCGAGCAGTTCTTC.

J is TRBJ1-4 and V is TRBV27; D is undetermined. The V gene's germline CDR1 is MNHEY and CDR2 SMNVEV (reference sequence). Trimming left V 2 bases short and J 4 bases short, with 8 bases between. The CDR3 spans 14 residues. CDR3 nucleotides: TGTGCCAGCAGTTTAATCGGTTTTAATGAAAAACTGTTTTTT. Amino acid sequence: CASSLIGFNEKLFF.

The chain has TRBV5-1 and TRBJ2-7, with 9 positions matching TRBD2. Germline V gene data show CDR1 as SGHRS and CDR2 as YFSETQ. V was clipped by 4 bases and J by 7 bases; unmatched bases: 6. CDR3 length: 13 residues. CDR3 loop: CASSLSTSGEQYF. CDR3 DNA: TGCGCCAGCAGCCTGTCTACTAGCGGGGAGCAGTACTTC.

V usage is TRBV7-9 and J usage is TRBJ2-3, with TRBD2 identical over 9 bases. V was pared by 2 bases and J by 4 bases, with 4 bases of the junction left unmatched. The CDR3 is made up of 15 amino acids. Germline V gene lookup returns CDR1 SEHNR and CDR2 FQNEAQ (reference sequence). CDR3 residues: CASSLRREGPDTQYF. The CDR3 nucleotides read TGTGCCAGCAGCTTAAGGCGGGAGGGCCCAGATACGCAGTATTTT.

J is TRBJ2-3 and V is TRBV19, with a weak D call TRBD2 (5 bases). The CDR3 consists of 14 residues. The germline V gene has CDR1 LNHDA and CDR2 SQIVND (reference sequence). Trimming shortened V by 5 bases and J by 4 bases, and 13 bases separated the two germline ends. The CDR3 reads CASSVGGFADTQYF. The DNA of the CDR3 is TGTGCCAGTAGTGTTGGCGGGTTCGCAGATACGCAGTATTTT. Together with reference TRBV19 and TRBJ2-3, the CDR3 gives the full variable domain: DGGITQSPKYLFRKEGQNVTLSCEQNLNHDAMYWYRQDPGQGLRLIYYSQIVNDFQKGDIAEGYSVSREKKESFPLTVTSAQKNPTAFYLCASSVGGFADTQYFGPGTRLTVL.

This rearrangement joins TRBV7-3 to TRBJ1-1; 8 nucleotides align to TRBD1. Germline trimming cut 4 bases from V and 4 bases from J; bases unmatched to any gene: 5. Germline V CDR1 and CDR2: SGHTA, FQGTGA. The CDR3 is 14 amino acids. CDR3 nucleotide sequence: TGTGCCAGCAGCTCACAGGGGGGCGGCACTGAAGCTTTCTTT. Translating gives CASSSQGGGTEAFF.

The CDR3 loop is CASSEETSGRGPFEQYF. CDR3 bases: TGTGCCAGCAGTGAAGAAACTTCCGGCAGGGGCCCTTTTGAGCAGTACTTC. The chain carries TRBV6-1 and TRBJ2-7; tentative D call: TRBD1 (6 bases). Trimming pared 1 base from V and 7 bases from J, leaving 23 bases between. Per the germline V gene, CDR1 is MNHNS and CDR2 is SASEGT. The CDR3 covers 17 residues.

In its sample, this clone was seen once. This rearrangement joins TRBV6-7 to TRBJ2-7, with 8 bases that match TRBD2. Being an ORF, TRBV6-7 has a function that is uncertain. CDR3 length: 15 amino acids. After removal of 4 bases from V and 3 bases from J, the junction contained 8 bases not matched to a gene. The CDR3 bases are TGTGCCAGCAGTTGGCGGGAGGTTTCCCTCTACGAGCAGTACTTC. Translated, it gives CASSWREVSLYEQYF.

The chain employs TRBV5-5 and TRBJ2-5; D unresolved. The germline V gene encodes CDR1 SGHKS and CDR2 YYEKEE (reference sequence). V lost 2 bases and J lost 2, with 4 bases in between. The CDR3 runs to 12 residues. This CDR3 is CASSFLQETQYF. CDR3 DNA sequence: TGTGCCAGCAGCTTCTTACAAGAGACCCAGTACTTC.

The rearrangement joins TRBV27 to TRBJ2-1; 12 bases are a match to TRBD2. V dropped 6 bases and J dropped 0; count of bases not matched to a gene: 15. This CDR3 region has 20 residues. CDR1 and CDR2 (germline): MNHEY, SMNVEV (reference sequence). The CDR3 region has the DNA TGTGCCAGCAGAATCCACGGACTAGCGGGACCTGAGAGCTCCTACAATGAGCAGTTCTTC. The encoded protein is CASRIHGLAGPESSYNEQFF.

CDR3 protein: CSSTGTYEQYF. DNA of the CDR3: TGCAGTTCAACAGGGACCTACGAGCAGTACTTC. The chain carries TRBV20-1 and TRBJ2-7; TRBD1 is a possible D gene (6 bases). The CDR3 spans 11 residues. Per the germline V gene, CDR1 is DFQATT and CDR2 is SNEGSKA (reference sequence). V was pared by 8 bases and J by 2 bases, with 10 bases between.

CDR3 sequence: CASSSYRTGEQYF. DNA for the CDR3: TGTGCCAGTAGTAGCTACAGAACAGGCGAGCAGTACTTC. The chain is built from TRBV19 and TRBJ2-7; D possibly corresponds to TRBD1 (5 bases). The CDR3 spans 13 residues. Germline CDR1 reads LNHDA; CDR2 reads SQIVND (reference sequence). Trimming took 4 bases from V and 6 from J, leaving 13 bases between them.

This chain connects TRBV20-1 to TRBJ2-3, with TRBD2 matching 7 bases. J was trimmed by 2 bases and V by 3 bases; bases with no gene match: 11. Germline CDR1 is DFQATT and CDR2 is SNEGSKA (reference sequence). CDR3 length: 16 amino acids. CDR3 in amino acids: CSASRLSGGLTDTQYF. The DNA of the CDR3 is TGCAGTGCTAGTCGACTCTCGGGAGGCCTCACAGATACGCAGTATTTT.

This clone was observed a single time. The rearrangement joins TRBV10-1 to TRBJ2-1; TRBD1 aligns across 7 bases. Per germline, CDR1 WNHNN and CDR2 SYGVQD (reference sequence). Trimming cost V 3 bases and J 6 bases; bases outside gene matches: 8. This CDR3 region has 15 residues. Written as DNA, the CDR3 is TGCGCCAGCAGTGACTTCGGACAGGAGATCAATGAGCAGTTCTTC. Amino acid sequence: CASSDFGQEINEQFF.

The chain uses TRBV30 and TRBJ1-6; tentatively, D is TRBD1 (5 bases). Trimming cost V 4 bases and J 7 bases, with 14 bases left between them. This CDR3 spans 14 amino acids. The germline V gene has CDR1 GTSNPN and CDR2 SVGIG (reference sequence). CDR3 DNA sequence: TGTGCCTGGATCTCGCAGGGTAGCAATTCACCCCTCCACTTT. This gives the protein CAWISQGSNSPLHF. The entire variable domain, with the rest obtained from reference TRBV30 and TRBJ1-6, is as follows: SQTIHQWPATLVQPVGSPLSLECTVEGTSNPNLYWYRQAAGRGLQLLFYSVGIGQISSEVPQNLSASRPQDRQFILSSKKLLLSDSGFYLCAWISQGSNSPLHFGNGTRLTVT.

The rearrangement links TRBV24-1 to TRBJ2-2; the match to TRBD1 covers 7 bases. This CDR3 comprises 14 residues. The J segment lost 0 bases and the V segment lost 7 bases, leaving 1 base of the junction unmatched. Germline V gives CDR1 KGHDR, CDR2 SFDVKD. CDR3 bases: TGTGCCACCAGGGGACAGACGAACACCGGGGAGCTGTTTTTT. This translates into CATRGQTNTGELFF.

V is TRBV20-1 and J is TRBJ2-7; 12 nucleotides align to TRBD2. V was clipped by 3 bases and J by 9 bases; unmatched bases: 12. Germline V gene sequence: CDR1 DFQATT, CDR2 SNEGSKA (reference sequence). This CDR3 spans 15 amino acids. CDR3 loop: CSASEQTSGRGGQYF. The CDR3 DNA reads as TGCAGTGCTAGTGAACAGACTAGCGGGAGAGGGGGGCAGTACTTC.

This clone occurred a few times. V and J are TRBV4-1 and TRBJ2-7; 7 bases are a match to TRBD1. Trimming cost V 3 bases and J 4 bases; bases outside gene matches: 12. CDR3 size: 16 residues. Germline CDR1 is MGHRA and CDR2 is YSYEKL. This chain's CDR3 is CASSHRTGTEGYEQYF. The DNA for the CDR3 is TGCGCCAGCAGCCACCGCACCGGGACAGAGGGTTACGAGCAGTACTTC.